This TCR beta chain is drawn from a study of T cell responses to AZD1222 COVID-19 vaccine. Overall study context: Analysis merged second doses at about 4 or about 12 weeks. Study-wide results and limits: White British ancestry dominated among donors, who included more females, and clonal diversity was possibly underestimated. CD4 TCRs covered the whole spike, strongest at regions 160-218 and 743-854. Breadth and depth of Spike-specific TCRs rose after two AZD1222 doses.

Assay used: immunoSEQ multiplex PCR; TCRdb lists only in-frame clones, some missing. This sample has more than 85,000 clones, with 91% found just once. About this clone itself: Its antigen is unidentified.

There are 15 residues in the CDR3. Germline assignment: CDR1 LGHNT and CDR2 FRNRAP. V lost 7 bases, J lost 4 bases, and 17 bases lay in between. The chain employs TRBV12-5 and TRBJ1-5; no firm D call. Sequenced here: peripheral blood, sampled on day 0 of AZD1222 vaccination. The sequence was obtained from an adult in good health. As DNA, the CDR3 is TGTGCTAGTGCCCCGGATGGAGCCAGTAATCAGCCCCAGCATTTT. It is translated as CASAPDGASNQPQHF.